This paragraph covers one T cell receptor (beta chain) sequence. No antigen is known for it. This may arise from a read error, as a much more abundant clone is one base away. This record comes from a study of T cells after yellow fever vaccination. Each CDR3 protein is one row after TCRdb ran MiXCR on the 5' RACE reads. The sample lists some 350,000 distinct CDR3 sequences; 6.2% were seen once. The CDR3 spans 15 residues. Germline values: CDR1 SGHTA, CDR2 FQGNSA. V lost 2 bases, J lost 4 bases, and 11 bases lay in between. Findings and caveats of the study: Contaminating bulk clonotypes could be abundant in FACS-sorted repertoires.

The origin of this receptor is a man aged 25 to 40 who received the YFV17D yellow fever vaccine. This specimen consisted of PBMCs, obtained 5 days after the yellow fever booster vaccination. The gene calls are TRBV7-2 and TRBJ1-4; D is unresolved. In DNA form, the CDR3 reads TGTGCCAGCAGCTTAAGTACGAAGGGTAATGAAAAACTGTTTTTT. Amino acid sequence: CASSLSTKGNEKLFF.